This T cell receptor beta chain was documented in a study of T cells after yellow fever vaccination. Study-level findings and limits: Researchers report a weaker secondary response that nonetheless peaked faster, day 5 versus 15. Most clones from primary vaccination were detected again post-booster (96% CD4, 88% CD8).

A universal primer site and UMIs were added as TCR cDNA was made by 5'RACE template switching. TCRdb called the 5' RACE reads again in MiXCR, with one record for every CDR3 protein. The table has about 350,000 distinct CDR3 sequences, approximately 4% seen once. The length of the CDR3 is 12 amino acids, counting both ends. Germline V lookup: CDR1 SGHRS, CDR2 YFSETQ. On this clonotype: Its antigen is not known. The conserved phenylalanine or tryptophan is not found at the CDR3 terminus, so this likely reflects a read error. The DNA is omitted, as the CDR3 cannot be located on it reliably, and the CDR3 follows TCRdb's listing.

This sample comprised PBMCs, obtained 5 days after the yellow fever booster vaccination. The chain joins TRBV5-1 to TRBJ2-3; the D segment call TRBD2 is taken from the table without a DNA check. The receptor was isolated from a man aged 18 to 29 who received the YFV17D yellow fever vaccine. CDR3 in amino acids: CASSVGLAGGGI.